The present T cell receptor (beta chain) was sequenced within a study of early T cells in non-severe SARS-CoV-2 infection. J gave up 3 bases and V 2 bases, and 7 bases lay outside the gene matches. Germline V CDR1 and CDR2: MNHEY, SVGEGT. The CDR3 length is 16 residues. Molecules of cDNA were individually given unique molecular identifiers that were attached to them. TCRdb re-called the 5' RACE reads through MiXCR, storing one row per CDR3 protein. This repertoire shows 99,000 or so distinct CDR3 sequences, 16% found once; its top ten account for about 1.3%. Sequencing input: whole blood. This chain links TRBV6-2 or TRBV6-3 with TRBJ2-3, with 8 nucleotides matching TRBD2. This clonotype was sampled from an adult who was a healthcare worker with PCR-confirmed SARS-CoV-2 infection or an uninfected control (not recorded which). CDR3 residues: CASSYLGLAVTDTQYF. The CDR3 bases are TGTGCCAGCAGTTACCTCGGACTAGCAGTGACAGATACGCAGTATTTT.